Listed here is a single T cell receptor beta chain. Its matching antigen is unknown. Healthy donors matched for age and sex were used as controls. Negative isolation was applied to CD8+ and CD4+ T cells, and FACS enrichment was applied to TEMRA cells. Germline V gene lookup returns CDR1 GTSNPN and CDR2 SVGIG (reference sequence). With 0 bases removed from V and 4 bases from J, the gap between germline ends came to 8 bases. The CDR3 sequence is 13 residues long. This entry belongs to a study of CD8 T cells in Susac syndrome. Reverse transcription of roughly 0.45 to 1 ug RNA used random hexamers. Amplification of TCR beta CDR3 by immunoSEQ multiplex PCR spanned 54 Vbeta and 13 Jbeta. TCRdb re-analysed the immunoSEQ multiplex PCR reads in MiXCR, keeping a single row per CDR3 protein. Of about 210,000 distinct CDR3 sequences detected, over 85% appear once; the ten largest clones hold 0.1%. Study-level findings and limits: In its TCR sequencing and HLA analysis, the study acknowledged that the number of individuals was relatively small.

The source material was CD4+ T cells from PBMCs. This chain uses TRBV30 with TRBJ2-3, with D uncertain. The source of this sequence is a human donor in good health. The chain's CDR3 is CAWSVKVSDTQYF. The CDR3 region has the DNA TGTGCCTGGAGTGTAAAAGTTTCAGATACGCAGTATTTT. The whole variable domain, remainder taken from reference TRBV30 and TRBJ2-3, is SQTIHQWPATLVQPVGSPLSLECTVEGTSNPNLYWYRQAAGRGLQLLFYSVGIGQISSEVPQNLSASRPQDRQFILSSKKLLLSDSGFYLCAWSVKVSDTQYFGPGTRLTVL.